This TCR beta chain was observed in a study of T cell responses to AZD1222 COVID-19 vaccine. Findings of the study overall: Once two AZD1222 doses were given, Spike-specific TCR breadth and depth went up. The repertoires were collected only after the peak T cell response. CD4 TCRs associated with vaccination spanned spike, dominating at 160-218 and 743-854. Nearly half of spike-specific TCRs reportedly target unmutated variant regions.

Only in-frame clones appear in the TCRdb table, and some are missing; sequencing was by immunoSEQ multiplex PCR. Here the sample spans under 30,000 clones, roughly 90% being singletons. Germline V gives CDR1 SGHDT, CDR2 YYEEEE. The CDR3 has 16 residues. V lost 3 bases to trimming and J lost 3 bases; unmatched junction nucleotides: 5. In the case of this clone: Its antigen is unknown.

The chain couples TRBV5-6 to TRBJ1-4; TRBD1 matches at 10 bases. This clonotype was obtained from an adult who received the AZD1222 COVID-19 vaccine. The sample consisted of peripheral blood, taken 28 days after the second AZD1222 dose. The CDR3 spells CASSSRDRGSNEKLFF. DNA of the CDR3: TGTGCCAGCAGCTCCAGGGACAGGGGATCTAATGAAAAACTGTTTTTT.